Listed below are T cell receptor beta chains from one sample, sequenced in a study of T cells in Graves' hyperthyroidism and ophthalmopathy. TCRdb independently ran MiXCR on the multiplex PCR reads; one entry per CDR3 protein. The table records 300,000 to 500,000 distinct CDR3 sequences, 14% to 15% of them present only once. The sample taken for sequencing was blood. The receptors here all came from a woman between 25 and 40 years old with Graves' hyperthyroidism. Each CDR3 is given with its conserved first and last residue. The D gene is left open where the match is weak. Clone sizes are given selectively: once, few, many, or a class where the clone is expanded.

len	abundance	v_gene	j_gene	d_gene	CDR3nt	CDR3aa
13	few	TRBV30	TRBJ1-4	.	TGTGCCTGGAGTGTGTCGTACAAGGAAAAACTGTTTTTT	CAWSVSYKEKLFF
16	.	TRBV5-4	TRBJ2-7	TRBD2	TGTGCCAGCAGTTATGATAGCGGGAGCGCTCCCTACGAGCAGTACTTC	CASSYDSGSAPYEQYF
15	.	TRBV3-1	TRBJ1-2	.	TGTGCCAGCAGCCAAGGGGAAGGGGTTTCATATGGCTACACCTTC	CASSQGEGVSYGYTF
16	.	TRBV9	TRBJ2-1	.	TGTGCCAGCAGCGTCGGGACTGGGGGCTCTCAGGATAGGCAGTTCTTC	CASSVGTGGSQDRQFF
12	few	TRBV5-1	TRBJ2-7	.	TGCGCCAGCAGCCCTGACAGGCGAGAGCAGTACTTC	CASSPDRREQYF
18	.	TRBV27	TRBJ2-1	TRBD2	TGTGCCAGCAGTTTATCTAGACTAGCGGGAGGGATTAACAATGAGCAGTTCTTC	CASSLSRLAGGINNEQFF
14	many	TRBV29-1	TRBJ1-1	TRBD1	TGCAGCGCCCAAATGGGGACAGACAACACTGAAGCTTTCTTT	CSAQMGTDNTEAFF
12	many	TRBV12-3/TRBV12-4	TRBJ1-1	.	TGTGCCAGCTCGGGTGGGTACACTGAAGCTTTCTTT	CASSGGYTEAFF
15	.	TRBV6-1	TRBJ2-3	TRBD2	TGTGCCAGCAGCATGACTAGCGGGAGATGGGATACGCAGTATTTT	CASSMTSGRWDTQYF
15	few	TRBV19	TRBJ2-1	.	TGTGCCAGTAGTATAGGCGGGGCAGTAGGCAATGAGCAGTTCTTC	CASSIGGAVGNEQFF
16	few	TRBV20-1	TRBJ1-1	.	TGCAGTGCTAGCCCCCGTACTTCGGGGGTGAACACTGAAGCTTTCTTT	CSASPRTSGVNTEAFF
14	many	TRBV3-1	TRBJ2-7	TRBD1	TGTGCCAGCAGCCTTCCGGGACAGGTCAACGAGCAGTACTTC	CASSLPGQVNEQYF
14	many	TRBV3-1	TRBJ2-1	.	TGTGCCAGCAATCTCAGGGGATCCTACAATGAGCAGTTCTTC	CASNLRGSYNEQFF
15	many	TRBV6-1	TRBJ2-2	.	TGTGCCAGCAGCTTCGTTAGCGTAACCACCGGGGAGCTGTTTTTT	CASSFVSVTTGELFF
15	.	TRBV11-2	TRBJ1-2	.	TGTGCCAGCAGCTTCCTCACGGGGGCCTCGGGTGGCTACACCTTC	CASSFLTGASGGYTF
14	few	TRBV6-1	TRBJ2-3	.	TGTGCCAGCAAAGGGTACGGATACACAGATACGCAGTATTTT	CASKGYGYTDTQYF